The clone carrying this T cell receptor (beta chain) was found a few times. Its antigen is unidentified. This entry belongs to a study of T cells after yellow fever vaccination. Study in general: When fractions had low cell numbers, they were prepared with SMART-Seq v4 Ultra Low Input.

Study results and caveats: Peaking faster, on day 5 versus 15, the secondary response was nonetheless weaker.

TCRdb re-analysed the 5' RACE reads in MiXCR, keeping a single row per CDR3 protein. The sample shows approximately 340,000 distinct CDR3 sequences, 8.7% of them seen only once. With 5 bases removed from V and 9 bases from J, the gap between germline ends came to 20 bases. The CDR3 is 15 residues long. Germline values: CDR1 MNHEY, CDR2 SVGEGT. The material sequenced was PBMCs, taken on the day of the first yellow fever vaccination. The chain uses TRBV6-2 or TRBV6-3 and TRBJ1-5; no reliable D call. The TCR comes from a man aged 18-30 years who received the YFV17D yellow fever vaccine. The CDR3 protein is CASSQPLLSEAPQHF. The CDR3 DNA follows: TGTGCCAGCAGTCAGCCCCTCCTTAGTGAAGCGCCCCAGCATTTT.